This TCR beta chain was identified in a study of blood T cell repertoires in COVID-19 (dated by TCRdb to about 2020). For context, the study as a whole: Collaborator samples came from the United States, Italy and Spain and covered acute and convalescent phases of COVID-19. The prospective study material was composed of cDNA or gDNA derived from T cells, B-cell-depleted T cells, or PBMCs. Subjects who had been exposed to COVID-19, were actively infected with it, or had recovered from it provided the deeply sampled blood TCRbeta repertoires that made up the dataset. A freely available public database, intended as a resource for researchers studying the immune response to SARS-CoV-2, is where the repertoires were released. Samples came from the ongoing ImmuneRACE study (first 160 participants) plus 1,254 subjects from 6 global collaborators. The sample metadata nearly always contained a de-identified subject ID, COVID-19 status, age in years and sex. Where HLA class I and class II types were available, the types were taken from metadata supplied by the sample provider, not from assay-based typing.

What the work shows at the level of the full study, not this receptor alone: How much clinical and demographic metadata was included differed by source and by participant, and the metadata was provided uncurated.

This clone has just a few counts. This clone's antigen is unknown. Base qualities are not at hand, and no much larger clone is one base apart. The immunoSEQ Assay, a bias-controlled multiplex PCR, was used to amplify TCRbeta CDR3 regions from genomic DNA. Per the original workflow: Within the assay, amplification of reference gene primers was used to estimate how many nucleated cells each sample contained. Sequence reads were collapsed and filtered to measure the absolute abundance of every unique TCRbeta CDR3 rearrangement. For each sample, productive Simpson clonality was calculated by taking the square root of Simpson's diversity index across productive rearrangements. TCRdb re-hosts the immuneACCESS table, in-frame sequences only. Its copies lack some clones; in the studies checked, an unresolved V gene accounts for under half of them, and the cause for the rest is not known. The D gene and trimming were derived from the DNA, and the V and J assignments and clone size from that table. Across this sample there are roughly 200,000 clones, with 80% to 85% seen only once. The ten largest account for 6.5% to 9% of the sample.

At one collaborating source in Seattle, patients were enrolled during active infection and were followed longitudinally through the course of disease. The collaborating institutions used their own protocols to collect whole blood in K2EDTA tubes. For TCRbeta analysis, collaborators shipped samples in one of three forms: frozen whole blood, isolated PBMCs, or DNA extracted from either of those sample types. The germline V gene provides CDR1 SGHAT and CDR2 FQNNGV. The CDR3 runs 14 amino acids, cysteine and phenylalanine included. Only the CDR3 DNA stays, 42 bases, in frame from base 1. Deletion took 1 base off V and 5 bases off J, with a span of 8 bases between the germline ends.

This sequence uses TRBV11-2 and TRBJ1-4, with no reliable assignment of the D segment. Sequenced input: peripheral blood. The sequence derives from a woman in her thirties or forties with COVID-19, enrolled during active disease. The DNA sequence is TGTGCCAGCAGCTTAGTCAGGCCAAATGAAAAACTGTTTTTT. This sequence encodes CASSLVRPNEKLFF.